This T cell receptor beta chain was identified in a study of T cell changes during pregnancy in multiple sclerosis. Produced via immunoSEQ multiplex PCR; TCRdb's table is partial and in-frame only. The table shows under 40,000 clones, with 85% to 95% occurring only once. V gave up 1 base and J gave up 8 bases; unmatched junction bases: 5. The V gene's germline CDR1 is SNHLY and CDR2 FYNNEI. This CDR3 region has 15 residues. The sequence was collected from a female donor with multiple sclerosis, enrolled in a pregnancy study. The sequences come from CD8+ T cells from peripheral blood mononuclear cells, collected in the third trimester of pregnancy. The chain recombines TRBV2 with TRBJ2-1; 10 bases map to TRBD1. The CDR3: CASSEVGTGADEQFF. CDR3 DNA: TGTGCCAGCAGTGAAGTGGGGACAGGGGCGGATGAGCAGTTCTTC.